The T cell receptor beta chain described here comes from a study of T cells in Graves' hyperthyroidism and ophthalmopathy. The study's findings and limits: Blood also showed most of the thyroid clonotypes that were expanded above 0.001.

From germline, CDR1 is DFQATT and CDR2 SNEGSKA (reference sequence). The CDR3 is made up of 13 amino acids. With V trimmed by 3 bases and J by 9 bases, 7 bases remained unmatched. What was amplified from RNA transcripts were TCR beta CDR3 regions. The study used the HTBI primer set for a first-round RT-PCR of the TCR CDR3. MiXCR, run by TCRdb on the multiplex PCR reads, gives a single entry per CDR3 protein. This sample yields about 380,000 distinct CDR3 sequences, of which around 13% are seen a single time; approximately 9.9% belongs to the top ten. This clonotype came up once. Its antigen is undetermined.

The clonotype originates from a woman aged 60-75 years with Graves' hyperthyroidism. Material for sequencing was blood. The chain is built from TRBV20-1 and TRBJ2-1; TRBD2 agrees at 8 bases. CDR3 sequence reads: CSARAAGESEQFF. The CDR3 region has the DNA TGCAGTGCTAGGGCAGCGGGAGAGAGTGAGCAGTTCTTC.